Given below is one T cell receptor beta chain in context. TCRdb keeps only in-frame clones here, not all; method: immunoSEQ multiplex PCR. In the table there are about 480,000 clones, 70% to 90% of which are singletons. This specimen belongs to a study of blood T cell repertoires in COVID-19. Looking at the study overall: PBMCs, B-cell-depleted T cells, or T cells provided the cDNA or gDNA that made up the material.

Per germline, CDR1 SGHAT and CDR2 FQNNGV. V was pared by 5 bases and J by 3 bases, with 10 bases between. This CDR3 region has 14 residues. This TCR came from a woman aged 18-29 years with acute COVID-19. The sequencing sample was made of PBMCs or T cells enriched from blood (not recorded which). The chain combines TRBV11-2 with TRBJ2-2; possibly TRBD2 for D (6 bases). CDR3: CASSRDSDTGELFF. In DNA form, the CDR3 reads TGTGCCAGCAGCCGGGACTCCGACACCGGGGAGCTGTTTTTT. Combining the CDR3 with reference TRBV11-2 and TRBJ2-2 gives the whole variable domain EAGVAQSPRYKIIEKRQSVAFWCNPISGHATLYWYQQILGQGPKLLIQFQNNGVVDDSQLPKDRFSAERLKGVDSTLKIQPAKLEDSAVYLCASSRDSDTGELFFGEGSRLTVL.